The present T cell receptor (beta chain) was sequenced within a study of CD8+CD57+ T cells in acquired aplastic anemia. It was genomic DNA that served as the template for profiling TCR beta VDJ and CDR3. TCRdb itself ran the reads through MiXCR, one entry per CDR3 protein. The sample records some 220,000 distinct CDR3 sequences, 30% to 35% being singletons. V gave up 6 bases and J gave up 5 bases, with 9 bases separating them. CDR1 and CDR2 (germline): MNHNY, SVGAGI (reference sequence). This CDR3 contains 12 residues. Specimen: sorted CD4+, CD8+, or CD8+CD57+ T cells (not recorded which) from PBMCs. This sequence originates from a human donor in good health, serving as a control. The rearrangement uses TRBV6-6 and TRBJ2-3; possible D gene TRBD1, 6 bases. The CDR3, as DNA: TGTGCCAGCAGCTTGACAGGAGATACGCAGTATTTT. The encoded protein is CASSLTGDTQYF.